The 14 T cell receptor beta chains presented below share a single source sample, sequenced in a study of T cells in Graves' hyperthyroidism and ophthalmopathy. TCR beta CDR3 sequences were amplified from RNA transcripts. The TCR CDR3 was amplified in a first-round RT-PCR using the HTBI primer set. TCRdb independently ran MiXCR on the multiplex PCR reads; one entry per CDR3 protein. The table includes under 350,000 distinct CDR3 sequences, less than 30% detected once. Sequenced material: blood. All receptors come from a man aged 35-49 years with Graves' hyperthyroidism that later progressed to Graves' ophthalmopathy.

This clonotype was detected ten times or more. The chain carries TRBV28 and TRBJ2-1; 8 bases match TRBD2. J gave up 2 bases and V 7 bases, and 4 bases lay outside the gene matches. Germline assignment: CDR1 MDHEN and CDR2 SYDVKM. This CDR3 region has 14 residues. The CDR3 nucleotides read TGTGCCAGCAAGGTAGCGGGGCCCTACAATGAGCAGTTCTTC. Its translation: CASKVAGPYNEQFF.

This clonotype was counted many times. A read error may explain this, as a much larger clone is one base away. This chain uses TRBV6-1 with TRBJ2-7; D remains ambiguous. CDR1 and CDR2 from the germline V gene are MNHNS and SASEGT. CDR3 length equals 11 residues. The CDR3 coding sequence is TGTGCCGGCAGTGGAGAGTCCGAGCAGTACTTC. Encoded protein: CAGSGESEQYF.

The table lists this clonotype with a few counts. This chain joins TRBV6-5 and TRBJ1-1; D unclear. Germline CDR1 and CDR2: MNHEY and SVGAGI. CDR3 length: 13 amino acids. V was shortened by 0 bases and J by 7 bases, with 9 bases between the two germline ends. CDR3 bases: TGTGCCAGCAGTTACTCGAGAGGAGTTGAAGCTTTCTTT. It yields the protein CASSYSRGVEAFF.

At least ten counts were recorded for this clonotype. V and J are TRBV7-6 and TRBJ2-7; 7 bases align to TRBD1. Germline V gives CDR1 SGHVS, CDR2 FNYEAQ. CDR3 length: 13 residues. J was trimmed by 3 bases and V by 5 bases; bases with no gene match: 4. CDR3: CASSIDRDYEQYF. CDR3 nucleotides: TGTGCCAGCAGCATCGACAGGGACTACGAGCAGTACTTC.

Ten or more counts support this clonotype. Written as DNA, the CDR3 is TGTGCCAGCAGTTTGCCATTGAACACTGAAGCTTTCTTT. As protein: CASSLPLNTEAFF. The V gene is TRBV28, the J gene TRBJ1-1, with D hard to call. Germline-derived CDR1 and CDR2 are MDHEN and SYDVKM. Deletions cut 3 bases from V and 0 bases from J, with 5 bases between. CDR3 length equals 13 residues.

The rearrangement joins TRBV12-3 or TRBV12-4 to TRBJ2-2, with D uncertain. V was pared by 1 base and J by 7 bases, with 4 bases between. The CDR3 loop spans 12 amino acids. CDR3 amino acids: CASSLGDGELFF. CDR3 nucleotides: TGTGCCAGCAGTTTAGGGGACGGGGAGCTGTTTTTT.

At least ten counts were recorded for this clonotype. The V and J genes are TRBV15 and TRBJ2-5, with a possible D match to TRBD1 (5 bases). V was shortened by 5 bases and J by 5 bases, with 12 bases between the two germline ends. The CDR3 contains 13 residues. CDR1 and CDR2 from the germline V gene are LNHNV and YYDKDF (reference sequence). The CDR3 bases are TGTGCCACCAGCCTCAGGGTGCGGGAGACCCAGTACTTC. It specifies CATSLRVRETQYF.

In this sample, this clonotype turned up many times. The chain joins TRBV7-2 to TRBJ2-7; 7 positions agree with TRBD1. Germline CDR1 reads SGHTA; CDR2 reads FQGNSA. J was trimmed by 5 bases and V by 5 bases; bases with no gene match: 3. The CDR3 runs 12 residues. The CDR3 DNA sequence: TGTGCCAGCAGCAGGGGGCAAAACGAGCAGTACTTC. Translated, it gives CASSRGQNEQYF.

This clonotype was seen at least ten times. The CDR3: CASSFFLDVMSYEQYF. Written as DNA, the CDR3 is TGTGCCAGCAGTTTTTTTCTTGATGTAATGTCCTACGAGCAGTACTTC. The chain has TRBV28 and TRBJ2-7, with no clear D. V was pared by 3 bases and J by 1 base, with 16 bases between. The germline CDR1 and CDR2 sequences are MDHEN and SYDVKM. CDR3 length: 16 residues. Based on the CDR3 plus reference TRBV28 and TRBJ2-7, the full variable domain is DVKVTQSSRYLVKRTGEKVFLECVQDMDHENMFWYRQDPGLGLRLIYFSYDVKMKEKGDIPEGYSVSREKKERFSLILESASTNQTSMYLCASSFFLDVMSYEQYFGPGTRLTVT.

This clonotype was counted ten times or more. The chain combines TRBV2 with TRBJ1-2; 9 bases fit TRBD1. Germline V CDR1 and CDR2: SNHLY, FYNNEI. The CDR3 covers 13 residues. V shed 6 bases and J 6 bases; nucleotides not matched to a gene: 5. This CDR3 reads CASSDTGGDGYTF. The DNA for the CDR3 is TGTGCCAGCAGCGATACAGGGGGCGATGGCTACACCTTC.

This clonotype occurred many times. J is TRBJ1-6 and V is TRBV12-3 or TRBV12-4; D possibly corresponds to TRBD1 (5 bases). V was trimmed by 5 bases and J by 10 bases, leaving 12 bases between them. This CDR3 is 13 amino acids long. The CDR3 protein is CASSGGRESPLHF. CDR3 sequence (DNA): TGTGCCAGCAGTGGCGGCAGGGAGTCACCCCTCCACTTT.

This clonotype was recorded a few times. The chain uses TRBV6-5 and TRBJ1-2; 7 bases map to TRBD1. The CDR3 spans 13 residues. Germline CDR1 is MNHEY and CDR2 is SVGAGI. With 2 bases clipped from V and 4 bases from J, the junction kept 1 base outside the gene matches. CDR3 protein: CASSYRQGYGYTF. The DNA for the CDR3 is TGTGCCAGCAGTTACCGACAGGGCTATGGCTACACCTTC.

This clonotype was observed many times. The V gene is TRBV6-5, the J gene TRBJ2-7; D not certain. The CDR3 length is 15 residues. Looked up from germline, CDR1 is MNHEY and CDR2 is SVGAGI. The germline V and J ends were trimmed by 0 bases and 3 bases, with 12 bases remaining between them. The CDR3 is CASSYSDVGVYEQYF. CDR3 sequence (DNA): TGTGCCAGCAGTTACTCGGATGTGGGCGTCTACGAGCAGTACTTC.

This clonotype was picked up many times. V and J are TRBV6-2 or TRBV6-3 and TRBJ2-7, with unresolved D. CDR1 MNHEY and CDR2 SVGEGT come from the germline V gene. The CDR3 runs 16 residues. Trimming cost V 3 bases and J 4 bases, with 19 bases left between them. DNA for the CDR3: TGTGCCAGCAGTTATACGATACTCGACTCTCCGTACGAGCAGTACTTC. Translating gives CASSYTILDSPYEQYF.